This T cell receptor beta chain was obtained from a study of vaccination and CD4 T cells after COVID-19. The overall study: Samples taken post-COVID came a median around 100 days after diagnosis, ranging from 35 to 161. Study findings and constraints: Spike mono-reactivity was found in 304 of 307 vaccine-specific clones from convalescent patients. In median terms, SARS-CoV-2-reactive clonotypes went from about 20 to 38, a nonsignificant rise.

Documented treatment: roughly 10-day PBMC culture with coronavirus spike peptide pools or control peptides (ViraFEST assay). Notes on this clonotype: Its cognate antigen is unknown.

Sequencing of cultured CD4+ T cell DNA used the Oncomine TCR Beta short-read assay. Investigators obtained genomic DNA by extraction from cultured CD4+ T cells. Using its own MiXCR run on the PCR reads, TCRdb lists one record per CDR3 protein. The table lists some 12,000 distinct CDR3 sequences, about 45% of them singletons. Germline lookup yields CDR1 SGHNT and CDR2 YYREEE (reference sequence). This CDR3 contains 16 residues. The V and J ends lost 4 bases and 2 bases, in that order; junction bases with no gene match: 6. The sequence was collected from a human donor who had recovered from COVID-19. V is TRBV5-4 and J is TRBJ2-2; 9 nucleotides align to TRBD1. The specimen was CD4+ T cells from blood, cultured in vitro. The CDR3 nucleotides are TGTGCCAGCAGCGGACGGGGACAGGGAAACACCGGGGAGCTGTTTTTT. This codes for CASSGRGQGNTGELFF. Drawing the rest from reference TRBV5-4 and TRBJ2-2, the complete variable domain is ETGVTQSPTHLIKTRGQQVTLRCSSQSGHNTVSWYQQALGQGPQFIFQYYREEENGRGNFPPRFSGLQFPNYSSELNVNALELDDSALYLCASSGRGQGNTGELFFGEGSRLTVL.